This T cell receptor beta chain was obtained from a study of blood T cell repertoires in COVID-19. Study-level background: The samples span acute and convalescent COVID-19 from the United States, Italy and Spain. PBMCs, B-cell-depleted T cells, or T cells provided the cDNA or gDNA that made up the material.

Methods used by the authors: Amplification of reference gene primers was used by the study to estimate nucleated cell counts. Clones were read by immunoSEQ multiplex PCR, and TCRdb kept only the in-frame ones, dropping some. The V and J calls and the clone size are those of that table, but D and trimming were determined from the DNA. The sample has around 150,000 clones; about 85% are singletons. This CDR3 comprises 14 residues. V was cut by 1 base and J by 2 bases, with 7 bases left in between. Germline CDR1 MGHRA, CDR2 YSYEKL. The sequenced material came from peripheral blood. This sequence originates from a man younger than 30 with acute or convalescent COVID-19. The J gene is TRBJ2-3, the V gene TRBV4-1, with D uncertain. The CDR3 DNA sequence: TGCGCCAGCAGCCAAGTAGTCCTCACAGATACGCAGTATTTT. This translates into CASSQVVLTDTQYF.